This T cell receptor beta chain was sequenced during a study of blood T cell repertoires in COVID-19. TCRdb's table, derived via immunoSEQ multiplex PCR, lists solely in-frame clones and lacks some. The table lists under 150,000 clones, 75% to 90% of them singletons. CDR1 is SGHRS and CDR2 is YFSETQ in the germline V gene. The CDR3 runs 13 residues. Trimming left V 4 bases short and J 4 bases short, with 9 bases between. The receptor was isolated from a woman between 35 and 50 years old with acute or convalescent COVID-19. The V and J genes are TRBV5-1 and TRBJ1-5; D gene ambiguous. Sequencing was carried out using peripheral blood. The CDR3 here is CASSDDMNQPQHF. The CDR3 DNA follows: TGCGCCAGCAGCGACGACATGAATCAGCCCCAGCATTTT.